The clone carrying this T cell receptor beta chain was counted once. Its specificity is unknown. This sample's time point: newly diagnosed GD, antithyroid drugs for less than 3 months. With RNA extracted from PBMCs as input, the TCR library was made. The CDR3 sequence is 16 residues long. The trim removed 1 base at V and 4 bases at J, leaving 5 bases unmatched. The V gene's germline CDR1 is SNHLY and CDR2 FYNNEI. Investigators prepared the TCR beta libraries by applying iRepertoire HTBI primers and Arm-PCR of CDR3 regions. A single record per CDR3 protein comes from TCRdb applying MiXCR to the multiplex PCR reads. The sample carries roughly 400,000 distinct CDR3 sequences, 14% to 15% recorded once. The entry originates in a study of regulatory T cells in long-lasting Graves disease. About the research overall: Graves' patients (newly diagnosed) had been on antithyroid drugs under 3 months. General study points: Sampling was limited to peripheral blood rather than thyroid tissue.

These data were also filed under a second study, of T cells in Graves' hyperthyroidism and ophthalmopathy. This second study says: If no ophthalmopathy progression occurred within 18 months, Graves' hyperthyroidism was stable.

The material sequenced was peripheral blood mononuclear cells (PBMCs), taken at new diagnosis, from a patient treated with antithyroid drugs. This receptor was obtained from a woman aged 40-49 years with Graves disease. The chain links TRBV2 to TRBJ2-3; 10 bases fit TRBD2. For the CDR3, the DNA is TGTGCCAGCAGTGAAGGGGCTAGCGGGAGTTCAGATACGCAGTATTTT. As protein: CASSEGASGSSDTQYF.